This T cell receptor (beta chain) originates from a study of blood T cells in healthy people across ages. A second PCR, run for roughly 7 to 12 cycles, used a sample-barcoded 5' primer plus a J-beta primer mix. TCRdb reanalysed the 5' RACE reads using MiXCR and keeps one entry per CDR3 protein. The sample has 800,000 to 900,000 distinct CDR3 sequences, 62% seen once; the top ten hold 25% to 35%. The CDR3 has 13 amino acids. The V and J ends lost 4 bases and 4 bases respectively, with 10 bases between them. The germline CDR1 and CDR2 sequences are MNHEY and SVGEGT. The V and J genes are TRBV6-2 or TRBV6-3 and TRBJ1-2; no reliable D call. The source is a man in his thirties or forties in good health. Sequencing input: blood. Here the CDR3 DNA reads TGTGCCAGCAGTTTGGACGGGGTCTATGGCTACACCTTC. This sequence encodes CASSLDGVYGYTF.